These 25 T cell receptor beta chains were all obtained from the same sample, sequenced in a study of blood T cell repertoires in COVID-19. The data were produced by immunoSEQ multiplex PCR, yet TCRdb's version contains in-frame clones alone and is incomplete. Of a few hundred thousand clones listed, around 84% were seen once; the top ten hold approximately 5.1%. The sequenced sample consisted of peripheral blood. The receptors derive from a woman aged 55-70 years with COVID-19, enrolled during active disease.

The CDR3 nucleotides are TGTGCCACCGGTCCCGGGACTAGCCCTCGAGAGCAGTTCTTC. This encodes CATGPGTSPREQFF. This rearrangement joins TRBV15 to TRBJ2-1, with 9 bases lining up with TRBD2. This CDR3 has 14 residues. The J segment lost 10 bases and the V segment lost 8 bases, leaving 12 bases of the junction unmatched. The germline V gene has CDR1 LNHNV and CDR2 YYDKDF (reference sequence).

The CDR3 nucleotides read TGCGCCAGCAGCCTAGATCGGGATAATTCACCCCTCCACTTT. Its translation: CASSLDRDNSPLHF. The V call is TRBV4-1, the J call TRBJ1-6; no clear D. V lost 4 bases to trimming and J lost 5 bases, with 9 bases between them. The CDR3 totals 14 residues. Germline-derived CDR1 and CDR2 are MGHRA and YSYEKL.

This clone was seen only a few times. This chain connects TRBV4-3 to TRBJ1-3; D ambiguous. Trimming shortened V by 3 bases and J by 0 bases, and 3 bases separated the two germline ends. Per germline, CDR1 LGHNA and CDR2 YSLEER. There are 13 residues in the CDR3. The CDR3 spells CASSHNSGNTIYF. The DNA for the CDR3 is TGCGCCAGCAGCCACAACTCTGGAAACACCATATATTTT.

The chain carries TRBV29-1 and TRBJ2-1, with D perhaps TRBD2 (6 bases). The germline V gene encodes CDR1 SQVTM and CDR2 ANQGSEA. With 3 bases removed from V and 9 bases from J, the gap between germline ends came to 15 bases. The CDR3 spans 13 residues. CDR3 nucleotides: TGCAGCGTTGATAAGGACTATTCGGCTGAGCAGTTCTTC. Translated: CSVDKDYSAEQFF.

This clone was recorded many times. The CDR3 DNA follows: TGTGCCAGCAGCCAAGCCGGGACAGGTTATCAGCCCCAGCATTTT. Translation: CASSQAGTGYQPQHF. The chain uses TRBV3-1 (or the pseudogene TRBV3-2) and TRBJ1-5, with 8 bases fitting TRBD1. The length of the CDR3 is 15 residues. Per the germline V gene, CDR1 is LGHDT and CDR2 is YNNKEL (reference sequence). The V and J ends lost 1 base and 5 bases, in that order; junction bases with no gene match: 4.

V usage is TRBV12-3 or TRBV12-4 and J usage is TRBJ2-5; 8 nucleotides align to TRBD1. The CDR3 covers 13 residues. J gave up 5 bases and V 3 bases, and 2 bases lay outside the gene matches. The CDR3 region has the DNA TGTGCCAGCAGTTTCCGACAGGGGGAGACCCAGTACTTC. The encoded protein is CASSFRQGETQYF.

This clone was detected once. The chain has TRBV6-2 or TRBV6-3 and TRBJ2-5, with D possibly being TRBD2 (5 bases). Trimming removed 2 bases at V and 5 bases at J, with 9 bases between. CDR3 length: 13 amino acids. CDR1 and CDR2 from the germline V gene are MNHEY and SVGEGT. The CDR3 DNA sequence: TGTGCCAGCAGTTACACCCGGACTGAGACCCAGTACTTC. Residues: CASSYTRTETQYF.

The rearrangement links TRBV7-7 to TRBJ2-5, with TRBD2 identical over 10 bases. The CDR3 covers 15 residues. Per germline, CDR1 SSHAT and CDR2 FNYEAQ (reference sequence). V was pared by 5 bases and J by 1 base, with 4 bases of the junction left unmatched. The CDR3 sequence is CASSPGLASQETQYF. The CDR3 DNA is TGTGCCAGCAGCCCGGGACTAGCGTCCCAAGAGACCCAGTACTTC.

The V and J genes are TRBV12-2 and TRBJ2-2; the table names TRBD1, a call not compared with the DNA. TRBV12-2 is a known pseudogene. The CDR3 has 20 amino acids. DNA for the CDR3: TGTGCAAGTCGCTTAATCGGCGGACACTCGGAAATCATGAACACCGGGGAGCTGTTTTTT. Its protein is CASRLIGGHSEIMNTGELFF.

This clone occurred once. This chain connects TRBV6-1 to TRBJ2-4, with D possibly TRBD2 on 6 matching bases. The length of the CDR3 is 19 residues. Germline V gives CDR1 MNHNS, CDR2 SASEGT. Trimming removed 3 bases from V and 2 bases from J, with 23 bases in between. The CDR3 reads CASSEALEGTHGPKNIQYF. The CDR3, as DNA: TGTGCCAGCAGTGAGGCTTTGGAGGGAACCCATGGGCCCAAAAACATTCAGTACTTC.

V usage is TRBV19 and J usage is TRBJ1-1, with D possibly TRBD1 on 6 matching bases. Germline CDR1 LNHDA, CDR2 SQIVND (reference sequence). The CDR3 contains 14 residues. V was pared by 4 bases and J by 0 bases, with 9 bases between. DNA for the CDR3: TGTGCCAGTAGTAACAGGGCCTTGAACACTGAAGCTTTCTTT. Its protein is CASSNRALNTEAFF. Complete variable domain (other parts from reference TRBV19 and TRBJ1-1): DGGITQSPKYLFRKEGQNVTLSCEQNLNHDAMYWYRQDPGQGLRLIYYSQIVNDFQKGDIAEGYSVSREKKESFPLTVTSAQKNPTAFYLCASSNRALNTEAFFGQGTRLTVV.

The chain employs TRBV2 and TRBJ2-7, with TRBD2 matching 8 bases. Germline assignment: CDR1 SNHLY and CDR2 FYNNEI. This CDR3 spans 14 amino acids. V lost 8 bases and J lost 0; bases outside the gene matches: 6. This CDR3 is CASRLALGSYEQYF. The CDR3 DNA follows: TGTGCCAGCCGACTAGCGCTGGGCTCCTACGAGCAGTACTTC.

This chain joins TRBV6-1 and TRBJ2-7; 8 nucleotides align to TRBD1. With V trimmed by 2 bases and J by 1 base, 4 bases remained unmatched. The length of the CDR3 is 15 residues. The V gene's germline CDR1 is MNHNS and CDR2 SASEGT. The CDR3 spells CASSETWTGSYEQYF. CDR3 coding DNA: TGTGCCAGCAGTGAAACCTGGACAGGGTCCTACGAGCAGTACTTC.

The chain employs TRBV7-9 and TRBJ1-1; 8 nucleotides line up with TRBD1. The CDR3 is 14 residues long. The junction had 5 bases not matched to a gene; V was cut back by 5 bases and J by 3 bases. Germline V gene lookup returns CDR1 SEHNR and CDR2 FQNEAQ (reference sequence). The CDR3 loop is CASSPTGADTEAFF. In DNA, the CDR3 is TGTGCCAGCAGCCCGACAGGGGCGGACACTGAAGCTTTCTTT.

This clone has only a few counts. The V and J genes are TRBV6-5 and TRBJ1-6; D is undetermined. The germline V gene encodes CDR1 MNHEY and CDR2 SVGAGI. The germline V and J ends were trimmed by 7 bases and 6 bases, with 13 bases remaining between them. This CDR3 contains 14 residues. This CDR3 is CASTFGRSNSPLHF. CDR3 in DNA: TGTGCCAGCACATTTGGGCGCAGTAATTCACCCCTCCACTTT.

This sequence joins TRBV11-1 and TRBJ2-2; D unclear. Germline V gene lookup returns CDR1 SGHAT and CDR2 FQDESV (reference sequence). This CDR3 comprises 15 residues. V was trimmed by 2 bases and J by 1 base, leaving 8 bases between them. The CDR3 protein is CASSLWSGNTGELFF. CDR3 in DNA: TGTGCCAGCAGCTTATGGTCCGGGAACACCGGGGAGCTGTTTTTT.

The V and J genes are TRBV7-6 and TRBJ1-1, with TRBD1 as a possible D gene (6 bases). V lost 2 bases and J 4 bases, leaving 20 bases between the germline ends. The CDR3 spans 17 residues. Germline V gene lookup returns CDR1 SGHVS and CDR2 FNYEAQ. The CDR3 protein is CASSLSAAGVYGTEAFF. The CDR3 DNA is TGTGCCAGCAGCTTATCCGCGGCAGGGGTGTACGGCACTGAAGCTTTCTTT.

The chain uses TRBV6-6 and TRBJ1-4; D possibly corresponds to TRBD1 (6 bases). The CDR3 runs to 14 residues. V was pared by 4 bases and J by 10 bases, with 16 bases between. Germline V CDR1 and CDR2: MNHNY, SVGAGI (reference sequence). The CDR3 spells CASSLGGQGGKLFF. Written as DNA, the CDR3 is TGTGCCAGCAGTTTGGGGGGGCAAGGCGGAAAACTGTTTTTT.

The chain recombines TRBV7-3 with TRBJ2-1; 10 bases map to TRBD2. Germline V lookup: CDR1 SGHTA, CDR2 FQGTGA. The junction had 10 bases not matched to a gene; V was cut back by 1 base and J by 7 bases. The CDR3 is 17 residues long. CDR3 sequence reads: CASSLRVASGRENEQFF. The CDR3 bases are TGTGCCAGCAGCTTAAGAGTAGCTAGCGGGAGAGAAAATGAGCAGTTCTTC.

The chain recombines TRBV4-2 with TRBJ1-3; 7 nucleotides match TRBD1. Per germline, CDR1 LGHNA and CDR2 YNFKEQ. Trimming took 4 bases from V and 0 from J; bases not matched to a gene: 3. The CDR3 has 15 amino acids. CDR3 in amino acids: CASSPTGNSGNTIYF. The CDR3 coding sequence is TGTGCCAGCAGCCCGACAGGGAACTCTGGAAACACCATATATTTT.

This sequence joins TRBV7-9 and TRBJ1-1, with D maybe TRBD1 (6 bases). The V end was cut by 5 bases, the J end by 1 base, with 11 bases between. The CDR3 is 14 amino acids. In germline, CDR1 is SEHNR, CDR2 FQNEAQ (reference sequence). The DNA for the CDR3 is TGTGCCAGCAGCCCAGGACAGTCGAACACTGAAGCTTTCTTT. It translates to CASSPGQSNTEAFF.

The chain is built from TRBV10-3 and TRBJ2-1, with D possibly TRBD2 on 6 matching bases. The CDR3 is made up of 15 amino acids. V was clipped by 0 bases and J by 6 bases, with 12 bases between them. CDR1 and CDR2 (germline): ENHRY, SYGVKD. CDR3 region: CAISESGLSGNEQFF. CDR3 sequence (DNA): TGTGCCATCAGTGAGTCCGGACTAAGCGGCAATGAGCAGTTCTTC.

The chain links TRBV27 to TRBJ1-5, with D perhaps TRBD1 (6 bases). CDR3 length equals 16 residues. Germline assignment: CDR1 MNHEY and CDR2 SMNVEV (reference sequence). With 0 bases removed from V and 1 base from J, the gap between germline ends came to 10 bases. CDR3 sequence (DNA): TGTGCCAGCAGTTTATCGTCAGGGGTAAGCAATCAGCCCCAGCATTTT. Its protein is CASSLSSGVSNQPQHF.

V is TRBV28 and J is TRBJ2-3; TRBD2 might be the D (5 bases). The V gene lost 7 bases and the J gene lost 3 bases, with 14 bases spanning the gap. CDR3 size: 14 residues. In germline, CDR1 is MDHEN, CDR2 SYDVKM. CDR3 in amino acids: CASTPGGRTDTQYF. CDR3 coding DNA: TGTGCCAGCACGCCGGGTGGGAGAACAGATACGCAGTATTTT. Complete variable domain (other parts from reference TRBV28 and TRBJ2-3): DVKVTQSSRYLVKRTGEKVFLECVQDMDHENMFWYRQDPGLGLRLIYFSYDVKMKEKGDIPEGYSVSREKKERFSLILESASTNQTSMYLCASTPGGRTDTQYFGPGTRLTVL.

The chain joins TRBV10-2 to TRBJ1-6; tentative D call: TRBD1 (5 bases). The V end was cut by 3 bases, the J end by 10 bases, with 13 bases between. CDR1 and CDR2 from the germline V gene are WSHSY and SAAADI. This CDR3 spans 14 amino acids. The chain's CDR3 is CASSEGQGGSPLHF. Written as DNA, the CDR3 is TGCGCCAGCAGTGAAGGGCAGGGAGGATCACCCCTCCACTTT.